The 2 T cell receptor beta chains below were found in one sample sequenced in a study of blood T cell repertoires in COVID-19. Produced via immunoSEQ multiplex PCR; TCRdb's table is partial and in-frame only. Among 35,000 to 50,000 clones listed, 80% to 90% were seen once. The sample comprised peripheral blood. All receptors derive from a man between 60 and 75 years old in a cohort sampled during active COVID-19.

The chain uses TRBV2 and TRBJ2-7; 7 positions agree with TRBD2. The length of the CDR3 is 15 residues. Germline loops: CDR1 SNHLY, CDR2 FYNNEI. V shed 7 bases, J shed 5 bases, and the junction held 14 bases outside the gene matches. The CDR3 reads CASTSMGLRGDEQYF. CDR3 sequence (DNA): TGTGCCAGCACCTCTATGGGGCTCCGGGGGGACGAGCAGTACTTC.

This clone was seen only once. The CDR3 coding sequence is TGTGCCAGCAGCTTAGCGCTGGCGGGGGGAGGCACAGATACGCAGTATTTT. This encodes CASSLALAGGGTDTQYF. The chain joins TRBV7-2 to TRBJ2-3; 8 bases agree with TRBD2. Germline lookup yields CDR1 SGHTA and CDR2 FQGNSA. J was trimmed by 1 base and V by 0 bases; bases with no gene match: 6. CDR3 length: 17 amino acids.